This T cell receptor (beta chain) was sequenced during a study of blood T cell repertoires in COVID-19. About the study: The origin of the acute and convalescent COVID-19 samples was the United States, Italy and Spain.

In the authors' workflow: Estimation of nucleated cell counts relied on the amplification of reference gene primers. Only in-frame clones appear in the TCRdb table, and some are missing; sequencing was by immunoSEQ multiplex PCR. Clone size and V and J calls were adopted from that table, with D and trimming inferred from the DNA. The sample lists over 100,000 clones, 81% occurring once. Unmatched junction bases numbered 8, after V lost 7 bases and J lost 5 bases. The CDR3 is 14 residues long. In germline, CDR1 is LGHDT, CDR2 YNNKEL (reference sequence). This clone was counted only a few times. The rearrangement uses TRBV3-1 (or the pseudogene TRBV3-2) and TRBJ2-1; 7 bases agree with TRBD2. Sequencing was performed on peripheral blood. The TCR comes from a woman in her sixties with active or convalescent COVID-19. The CDR3 region has the DNA TGTGCCAGCACCCCCTGGGGAGGGGACAATGAGCAGTTCTTC. The encoded protein is CASTPWGGDNEQFF.